A selection of T cell receptor beta chains follows, all from one sample in a study of read filtering for tumor transcriptome and immune sequencing. One entry per CDR3 protein results from TCRdb running MiXCR on the reads. The sample shows 100,000 to 150,000 distinct CDR3 sequences, roughly 13% of them seen only once. The sample was a population of CD138-negative cells sorted from bone marrow. The source of these receptors is a donor at least 40 years old with multiple myeloma. Both conserved end residues are part of each CDR3. Each record gives: D gene, J gene, clone size, V gene, CDR3 protein, CDR3 DNA. A D gene is named only where the DNA matches it firmly. Size tells how often a clone was seen (once, few, many) or the class of an expanded clone, and some rows leave it out.

d_call: TRBD1; j_call: TRBJ1-1; clone_size: many; v_call: TRBV6-1; cdr3_aa: CASRTTTGRDTEAFF; cdr3_nt: TGTGCCAGCAGGACCACGACAGGGAGAGACACTGAAGCTTTCTTT
d_call: TRBD1; j_call: TRBJ2-7; clone_size: many; v_call: TRBV20-1; cdr3_aa: CSAAQGADYEQYF; cdr3_nt: TGCAGTGCCGCACAGGGGGCTGACTACGAGCAGTACTTC
d_call: NA; j_call: TRBJ2-1; clone_size: many; v_call: TRBV11-3; cdr3_aa: CASSLDGGAAYNEQFF; cdr3_nt: TGTGCCAGCAGCTTAGATGGCGGGGCGGCCTACAATGAGCAGTTCTTC
d_call: NA; j_call: TRBJ2-1; clone_size: many; v_call: TRBV30; cdr3_aa: CAWIRGTVYNEQFF; cdr3_nt: TGTGCCTGGATCCGCGGGACCGTATACAATGAGCAGTTCTTC
d_call: NA; j_call: TRBJ2-1; clone_size: many; v_call: TRBV20-1; cdr3_aa: CSARPLNEQFF; cdr3_nt: TGCAGTGCCAGACCCCTAAATGAGCAGTTCTTC
d_call: TRBD2; j_call: TRBJ2-1; clone_size: many; v_call: TRBV6-5; cdr3_aa: CASSYRRREGLYNEQFF; cdr3_nt: TGTGCCAGCAGTTACCGGAGGCGGGAGGGCCTCTACAATGAGCAGTTCTTC
d_call: TRBD1; j_call: TRBJ1-4; clone_size: many; v_call: TRBV29-1; cdr3_aa: CSVERGHEKLFF; cdr3_nt: TGCAGCGTTGAAAGGGGGCATGAAAAACTGTTTTTT
d_call: TRBD2; j_call: TRBJ2-5; clone_size: few; v_call: TRBV20-1; cdr3_aa: CSAKLAGGETQYF; cdr3_nt: TGCAGTGCTAAACTAGCGGGAGGGGAGACCCAGTACTTC
d_call: NA; j_call: TRBJ2-3; clone_size: NA; v_call: TRBV29-1; cdr3_aa: CSVARGAVTDTQYF; cdr3_nt: TGCAGCGTTGCACGGGGAGCCGTCACAGATACGCAGTATTTT
d_call: TRBD2; j_call: TRBJ2-1; clone_size: once; v_call: TRBV2; cdr3_aa: CASGPMRGSNGQFF; cdr3_nt: TGTGCCAGCGGTCCGATGCGGGGGTCCAATGGGCAGTTCTTC
d_call: NA; j_call: TRBJ2-1; clone_size: many; v_call: TRBV5-1; cdr3_aa: CASTGGGEGEQFF; cdr3_nt: TGCGCCAGCACCGGGGGAGGTGAGGGAGAGCAGTTCTTC
d_call: NA; j_call: TRBJ1-1; clone_size: many; v_call: TRBV29-1; cdr3_aa: CSVPTPRGNTEAFF; cdr3_nt: TGCAGCGTCCCTACCCCAAGGGGTAACACTGAAGCTTTCTTT
d_call: TRBD1; j_call: TRBJ1-1; clone_size: many; v_call: TRBV5-1; cdr3_aa: CASSIGQGAGTEAFF; cdr3_nt: TGCGCCAGCAGCATCGGACAGGGGGCGGGCACTGAAGCTTTCTTT
d_call: TRBD2; j_call: TRBJ2-6; clone_size: many; v_call: TRBV20-1; cdr3_aa: CSASIAGTSGANVLTF; cdr3_nt: TGCAGTGCTAGTATAGCGGGAACCTCTGGGGCCAACGTCCTGACTTTC
d_call: NA; j_call: TRBJ1-5; clone_size: few; v_call: TRBV27; cdr3_aa: CASSLPGDEYSNQPQHF; cdr3_nt: TGTGCCAGCAGTTTACCGGGGGACGAGTATAGCAATCAGCCCCAGCATTTT
d_call: TRBD1; j_call: TRBJ1-6; clone_size: many; v_call: TRBV20-1; cdr3_aa: CSARDFGQAGVNSPLHF; cdr3_nt: TGCAGTGCTAGAGATTTCGGACAGGCTGGAGTGAATTCACCCCTCCACTTT
d_call: NA; j_call: TRBJ1-1; clone_size: many; v_call: TRBV30; cdr3_aa: CAWSVRRDTEAFF; cdr3_nt: TGTGCCTGGAGTGTCCGCAGGGACACTGAAGCTTTCTTT
d_call: TRBD2; j_call: TRBJ2-1; clone_size: many; v_call: TRBV4-1; cdr3_aa: CASSQDLAASYNEQFF; cdr3_nt: TGCGCCAGCAGCCAAGATCTAGCGGCCTCCTACAATGAGCAGTTCTTC
d_call: TRBD1; j_call: TRBJ1-4; clone_size: NA; v_call: TRBV7-2; cdr3_aa: CASSSDRWAEKLFF; cdr3_nt: TGTGCCAGCAGCTCGGACAGGTGGGCTGAAAAACTGTTTTTT
d_call: TRBD1; j_call: TRBJ1-1; clone_size: many; v_call: TRBV29-1; cdr3_aa: CSAGTGNTEAFF; cdr3_nt: TGCAGCGCCGGGACAGGGAACACTGAAGCTTTCTTT
d_call: TRBD2; j_call: TRBJ2-7; clone_size: NA; v_call: TRBV13; cdr3_aa: CASSYSGSSSEQYF; cdr3_nt: TGTGCCAGCAGCTATAGCGGGAGCAGTTCCGAGCAGTACTTC
d_call: NA; j_call: TRBJ1-1; clone_size: once; v_call: TRBV5-1; cdr3_aa: CASSQGPGNTEAFF; cdr3_nt: TGCGCCAGCAGCCAAGGTCCGGGGAACACTGAAGCTTTCTTT
d_call: NA; j_call: TRBJ2-3; clone_size: many; v_call: TRBV10-3; cdr3_aa: CAISDGGRGVDTQYF; cdr3_nt: TGTGCCATCAGTGATGGTGGGAGAGGGGTAGATACGCAGTATTTT
d_call: NA; j_call: TRBJ2-1; clone_size: many; v_call: TRBV20-1; cdr3_aa: CSASLGAMYNEQFF; cdr3_nt: TGCAGTGCTAGTTTGGGGGCAATGTACAATGAGCAGTTCTTC
d_call: NA; j_call: TRBJ2-7; clone_size: many; v_call: TRBV6-1; cdr3_aa: CASTVSYEQYF; cdr3_nt: TGTGCCAGCACAGTAAGTTACGAGCAGTACTTC
d_call: TRBD2; j_call: TRBJ2-2; clone_size: many; v_call: TRBV3-1; cdr3_aa: CANLSGRANTGELFF; cdr3_nt: TGTGCCAACCTGAGTGGGAGGGCCAACACCGGGGAGCTGTTTTTT
d_call: NA; j_call: TRBJ1-5; clone_size: many; v_call: TRBV29-1; cdr3_aa: CSVQDRSNQPQHF; cdr3_nt: TGCAGCGTCCAGGACCGTAGCAATCAGCCCCAGCATTTT
d_call: TRBD2; j_call: TRBJ2-5; clone_size: many; v_call: TRBV12-3/TRBV12-4; cdr3_aa: CASSRGLANQETQYF; cdr3_nt: TGTGCCAGCAGTAGAGGACTAGCGAACCAAGAGACCCAGTACTTC
d_call: NA; j_call: TRBJ2-7; clone_size: many; v_call: TRBV20-1; cdr3_aa: CSARSGGPLGEQYF; cdr3_nt: TGCAGTGCTAGGTCGGGCGGGCCCCTGGGGGAGCAGTACTTC
d_call: NA; j_call: TRBJ1-4; clone_size: many; v_call: TRBV5-1; cdr3_aa: CASSLAILDEKLFF; cdr3_nt: TGCGCCAGCAGTCTCGCCATCTTGGACGAAAAACTGTTTTTT
d_call: NA; j_call: TRBJ1-2; clone_size: many; v_call: TRBV29-1; cdr3_aa: CSAPREGGYGYTF; cdr3_nt: TGCAGCGCCCCCCGTGAGGGAGGCTATGGCTACACCTTC
d_call: NA; j_call: TRBJ2-7; clone_size: few; v_call: TRBV5-1; cdr3_aa: CASSAGEGYEQYF; cdr3_nt: TGCGCCAGCAGCGCAGGGGAAGGCTACGAGCAGTACTTC
d_call: NA; j_call: TRBJ2-1; clone_size: many; v_call: TRBV5-8; cdr3_aa: CASSLYQRPQFF; cdr3_nt: TGTGCCAGCAGCTTGTATCAGCGGCCTCAGTTCTTC
d_call: NA; j_call: TRBJ2-3; clone_size: many; v_call: TRBV2; cdr3_aa: CASRHRDFQDTQYF; cdr3_nt: TGTGCCAGCAGACACCGGGACTTCCAAGATACGCAGTATTTT
d_call: TRBD1; j_call: TRBJ2-1; clone_size: many; v_call: TRBV6-2/TRBV6-3; cdr3_aa: CASSRDRGFNEQFF; cdr3_nt: TGTGCCAGCAGCCGCGACAGGGGGTTCAATGAGCAGTTCTTC
d_call: TRBD2; j_call: TRBJ2-2; clone_size: many; v_call: TRBV7-2; cdr3_aa: CASSLRGVGGGLFF; cdr3_nt: TGTGCCAGCAGCCTAAGAGGGGTTGGGGGGGGGCTGTTTTTT
d_call: NA; j_call: TRBJ1-4; clone_size: many; v_call: TRBV28; cdr3_aa: CASSLQGSKLFF; cdr3_nt: TGTGCCAGCAGTTTACAGGGGTCCAAACTGTTTTTT
d_call: TRBD2; j_call: TRBJ2-1; clone_size: many; v_call: TRBV20-1; cdr3_aa: CSAFRLAGSYNEQFF; cdr3_nt: TGCAGTGCTTTTCGACTAGCAGGCTCCTACAATGAGCAGTTCTTC
d_call: TRBD2; j_call: TRBJ2-7; clone_size: many; v_call: TRBV11-2; cdr3_aa: CASSLGRLAETYEQYF; cdr3_nt: TGTGCCAGCAGCTTAGGGCGCCTAGCGGAAACCTACGAGCAGTACTTC
d_call: TRBD1; j_call: TRBJ1-2; clone_size: many; v_call: TRBV10-3; cdr3_aa: CAISESGINQGAKGYTF; cdr3_nt: TGTGCCATCAGTGAGTCGGGTATTAACCAGGGGGCGAAAGGCTACACCTTC
d_call: TRBD1; j_call: TRBJ1-1; clone_size: many; v_call: TRBV2; cdr3_aa: CATHRGAAEAFF; cdr3_nt: TGTGCCACACACAGGGGGGCGGCTGAAGCTTTCTTT
d_call: NA; j_call: TRBJ2-1; clone_size: many; v_call: TRBV12-5; cdr3_aa: CASGSTGSYNEQFF; cdr3_nt: TGTGCTAGTGGTTCGACAGGTTCCTACAATGAGCAGTTCTTC
d_call: NA; j_call: TRBJ2-3; clone_size: many; v_call: TRBV6-1; cdr3_aa: CASSFRGTDTQYF; cdr3_nt: TGTGCCAGCAGTTTCAGGGGAACAGATACGCAGTATTTT
d_call: TRBD2; j_call: TRBJ2-3; clone_size: many; v_call: TRBV5-1; cdr3_aa: CASSLASGRRGTDTQYF; cdr3_nt: TGCGCCAGCAGCTTGGCTAGCGGGAGAAGGGGCACAGATACGCAGTATTTT
d_call: NA; j_call: TRBJ2-2; clone_size: many; v_call: TRBV2; cdr3_aa: CASTPVGGENTGELFF; cdr3_nt: TGTGCCAGCACGCCAGTGGGCGGGGAGAACACCGGGGAGCTGTTTTTT
d_call: TRBD2; j_call: TRBJ2-1; clone_size: many; v_call: TRBV5-4; cdr3_aa: CASSLPRGGNEQFF; cdr3_nt: TGTGCCAGCAGCTTGCCTCGCGGGGGCAATGAGCAGTTCTTC
d_call: NA; j_call: TRBJ2-5; clone_size: many; v_call: TRBV18; cdr3_aa: CASSPTDKIQETQYF; cdr3_nt: TGTGCCAGCTCACCGACCGACAAAATCCAAGAGACCCAGTACTTC
d_call: TRBD1; j_call: TRBJ1-2; clone_size: many; v_call: TRBV6-1; cdr3_aa: CASSEAGQGAHGYTF; cdr3_nt: TGTGCCAGCAGTGAAGCGGGACAGGGGGCGCATGGCTACACCTTC
d_call: TRBD2; j_call: TRBJ2-5; clone_size: many; v_call: TRBV5-1; cdr3_aa: CASSSGTSGQETQYF; cdr3_nt: TGCGCCAGCAGCTCCGGGACTAGCGGACAAGAGACCCAGTACTTC
d_call: NA; j_call: TRBJ2-1; clone_size: many; v_call: TRBV5-1; cdr3_aa: CASSLARRDGDEQFF; cdr3_nt: TGCGCCAGCAGCTTGGCCAGACGAGACGGGGATGAGCAGTTCTTC
d_call: NA; j_call: TRBJ2-5; clone_size: many; v_call: TRBV11-2; cdr3_aa: CASGGSQETQYF; cdr3_nt: TGTGCCAGTGGGGGGAGCCAAGAGACCCAGTACTTC
d_call: NA; j_call: TRBJ1-3; clone_size: few; v_call: TRBV18; cdr3_aa: CATKDSYSGNTIYF; cdr3_nt: TGTGCCACAAAGGACAGTTACTCTGGAAACACCATATATTTT
d_call: TRBD1; j_call: TRBJ2-2; clone_size: many; v_call: TRBV5-1; cdr3_aa: CASTLDRSSTGELFF; cdr3_nt: TGCGCCAGCACTCTGGACAGGTCGAGCACCGGGGAGCTGTTTTTT
d_call: TRBD2; j_call: TRBJ2-3; clone_size: many; v_call: TRBV7-8; cdr3_aa: CASRTSGNLDTQYF; cdr3_nt: TGTGCCAGTAGGACTAGCGGGAATCTAGATACGCAGTATTTT
d_call: NA; j_call: TRBJ2-2; clone_size: NA; v_call: TRBV7-8; cdr3_aa: CASSVSGVANTGELFF; cdr3_nt: TGTGCCAGCAGCGTGTCGGGGGTCGCGAACACCGGGGAGCTGTTTTTT
d_call: NA; j_call: TRBJ1-2; clone_size: many; v_call: TRBV7-9; cdr3_aa: CASSLAVENYGYTF; cdr3_nt: TGTGCCAGCAGCTTAGCGGTGGAAAACTATGGCTACACCTTC
d_call: NA; j_call: TRBJ1-1; clone_size: NA; v_call: TRBV6-1; cdr3_aa: CASRRLVGTEAFF; cdr3_nt: TGTGCCAGCAGGAGATTGGTGGGCACTGAAGCTTTCTTT
d_call: TRBD1; j_call: TRBJ1-1; clone_size: many; v_call: TRBV7-8; cdr3_aa: CASSSDRGTEAFF; cdr3_nt: TGTGCCAGCAGCTCCGACAGGGGCACTGAAGCTTTCTTT
d_call: NA; j_call: TRBJ1-5; clone_size: many; v_call: TRBV3-1; cdr3_aa: CASSQDGNSNQPQHF; cdr3_nt: TGTGCCAGCAGCCAAGACGGGAATAGCAATCAGCCCCAGCATTTT